A single sample gave rise to the 13 T cell receptor beta chains below, sequenced in a study of naive and memory T cell subsets. Both TRBC1 and TRBC2 were covered by a beta constant-region primer of two equimolar oligonucleotides. TCRdb re-analysed the UMI-ligation and nested PCR reads in MiXCR, keeping a single row per CDR3 protein. Among roughly 31,000 distinct CDR3 sequences listed, over 8.5% were seen once. The sample consisted of effector memory CD4+ T cells from blood. Subset of the sample: effector memory, CD45RA- CD27-. The receptor set was obtained from a human donor in good health.

This clonotype was seen repeatedly, ten times or more. The gene calls are TRBV4-3 and TRBJ2-1; 7 bases are a match to TRBD2. The CDR3 is made up of 16 amino acids. CDR1 and CDR2 (germline): LGHNA, YSLEER. The V gene end was trimmed by 1 base and the J gene end by 1 base; junction bases not matched to a gene: 4. Here the CDR3 reads CASSQVWRESYNEQFF. CDR3 in DNA: TGCGCCAGCAGCCAAGTCTGGCGGGAGTCCTACAATGAGCAGTTCTTC.

This clonotype is termed medium-sized. V is TRBV7-2 and J is TRBJ2-1; D uncertain. Trimming pared 4 bases from V and 7 bases from J, leaving 8 bases between. The CDR3 has 12 amino acids. Germline V lookup: CDR1 SGHTA, CDR2 FQGNSA. CDR3 in DNA: TGTGCCAGCAGCTCGGGCCCTAATGAGCAGTTCTTC. Amino acids: CASSSGPNEQFF.

This clonotype has ten or more counts. The CDR3 DNA sequence: TGTGCCACCAGTGATTTGCAGGGACAGTGGTGTAGGGAGGCCAAAAACATTCAGTACTTC. This sequence encodes CATSDLQGQWCREAKNIQYF. The chain is built from TRBV24-1 and TRBJ2-4; 7 nucleotides match TRBD1. This CDR3 region has 20 residues. CDR1 is KGHDR and CDR2 is SFDVKD in the germline V gene. Trimming took 0 bases from V and 1 from J; bases not matched to a gene: 14.

The chain employs TRBV25-1 and TRBJ1-2; D unclear. V lost 11 bases to trimming and J lost 12 bases, with 25 bases between them. Germline CDR1 and CDR2: MGHDK and SYGVNS. The CDR3 loop spans 13 amino acids. The CDR3 loop is CAGHWPVKVTNTF. CDR3 DNA sequence: TGTGCCGGTCACTGGCCGGTCAAGGTGACTAACACCTTC.

This chain connects TRBV6-5 to TRBJ2-1; 9 bases line up with TRBD2. Germline CDR1 is MNHEY and CDR2 is SVGAGI. Trimming took 2 bases from V and 4 from J; bases not matched to a gene: 15. This CDR3 spans 19 amino acids. Here the CDR3 reads CASSYRPGGGAFRYNEQFF. CDR3 in DNA: TGTGCCAGCAGTTACCGTCCGGGCGGGGGGGCCTTTAGGTACAATGAGCAGTTCTTC.

A few counts support this clonotype. V is TRBV20-1 and J is TRBJ2-1, with TRBD2 matching 7 bases. This CDR3 is built from 17 residues. The trim removed 3 bases at V and 0 bases at J, leaving 11 bases unmatched. Germline V lookup: CDR1 DFQATT, CDR2 SNEGSKA (reference sequence). The CDR3: CSARGGLPPSSYNEQFF. CDR3 coding DNA: TGCAGTGCTAGGGGGGGACTACCCCCCAGCTCCTACAATGAGCAGTTCTTC.

Here the CDR3 reads CASSPPSEYTQYF. The CDR3 coding sequence is TGTGCCAGCTCACCGCCTAGCGAATATACGCAGTATTTT. The V gene is TRBV18, the J gene TRBJ2-3, with a tentative D call TRBD2 (6 bases). Germline V gene sequence: CDR1 KGHSH, CDR2 LQKENI. Trimming took 3 bases from V and 7 from J, leaving 11 bases between them. The CDR3 loop spans 13 amino acids.

In this sample, this clonotype turned up many times. The chain links TRBV29-1 to TRBJ1-2; D not resolved. Trimming left V 2 bases short and J 7 bases short, with 11 bases between. The CDR3 is 12 amino acids. Germline loops: CDR1 SQVTM, CDR2 ANQGSEA. CDR3 residues: CSVETADLGYTF. The CDR3 DNA reads TGCAGCGTTGAAACGGCAGACCTTGGCTACACCTTC.

This chain uses TRBV12-3 or TRBV12-4 with TRBJ2-1; TRBD2 matches 11 bases. The CDR3 contains 14 residues. After removal of 9 bases from V and 7 bases from J, the junction contained 8 bases not matched to a gene. In DNA form, the CDR3 reads TGTGCCAGTGTCCCTAGCGGGAGGCGTAATGAGCAGTTCTTC. Translating it yields CASVPSGRRNEQFF.

The V gene is TRBV9, the J gene TRBJ1-6; D perhaps matches TRBD1 (6 bases). The germline CDR1 and CDR2 sequences are SGDLS and YYNGEE. The CDR3 consists of 16 residues. Trimming stripped 4 bases from V and 9 bases from J, with 20 bases between. The CDR3 loop reads CASSLTKEGGASPLHF. The CDR3 nucleotides are TGTGCCAGCAGCCTTACGAAAGAGGGGGGCGCTTCACCCCTCCACTTT.

This clonotype was found a few times. The chain couples TRBV10-3 to TRBJ1-1; the D is unclear. This CDR3 has 13 amino acids. Trimming removed 6 bases at V and 2 bases at J, with 10 bases between. Looked up from germline, CDR1 is ENHRY and CDR2 is SYGVKD. The CDR3 region is CAISPTPNTEAFF. The CDR3 DNA follows: TGTGCCATCAGCCCAACACCAAACACTGAAGCTTTCTTT.

The V and J genes are TRBV20-1 and TRBJ2-1; D is possibly TRBD2 (6 bases). From germline, CDR1 is DFQATT and CDR2 SNEGSKA (reference sequence). The germline V and J ends were trimmed by 0 bases and 2 bases, with 11 bases remaining between them. This CDR3 is built from 15 residues. The CDR3: CSARDWGGPYNEQFF. CDR3 bases: TGCAGTGCTAGAGATTGGGGAGGCCCCTACAATGAGCAGTTCTTC.

This chain uses TRBV7-9 with TRBJ1-1, with TRBD1 identical over 7 bases. The V and J ends lost 7 bases and 2 bases, in that order; junction bases with no gene match: 10. CDR3 size: 15 residues. Germline CDR1 is SEHNR and CDR2 is FQNEAQ (reference sequence). The DNA for the CDR3 is TGTGCCAGCACCGAGAACAGGGGCGGAAACACTGAAGCTTTCTTT. Its protein product is CASTENRGGNTEAFF.